This section outlines one T cell receptor (beta chain) sequence together with its context. The clone's antigen remains unknown. Base-call qualities are not available, and no considerably larger clone is one nucleotide away. This specimen belongs to a study of cytomegalovirus exposure and HLA in healthy donors (TCRdb year 2017). Regarding the research as a whole: According to an earlier analysis of 587 of the donors, some 170 million T cells yielded 117 million unique TCR beta sequences and about 280 Gb of sequence data. The T cell repertoires of 700 or so subjects were profiled by immunosequencing and related to cytomegalovirus serostatus. To predict cytomegalovirus infection status, the study combined high-throughput TCR immunosequencing, statistical association of individual TCRs with disease status, and machine learning. HLA typing included class I and class II loci at four-digit resolution. A later analysis re-examined previously published TCR beta repertoires from just over 650 donors and added high-resolution HLA genotyping to investigate patterns of TCR occurrence. Around 320 gigabases of sequencing data and tens of millions of unique TCR sequences were included in an early release covering several hundred HLA-typed donors. Genome-wide SNP genotypes for about three fifths of the 666 donors were used in a later genetic analysis, which treated that subset as a discovery cohort. Because of strong linkage in the cohort, five DR-DQ haplotypes were treated as single units for association and clustering. The study aimed to test whether signatures of past pathogen exposure could be identified by cataloging public T cell receptors. An earlier analysis of roughly 600 of the donors used high-throughput TCR beta sequencing to judge whether each TCR beta V gene segment behaved as functional or pseudogenic. The genetic ancestry cluster associated with self-reported Caucasian donors included over 80% of the approximately 400 genotyped donors. Among about 360 genotyped donors of the cohort, an average of around 240,000 unique TCR beta nucleotide sequences were sequenced per donor, roughly a sixth of them non-productive. Every repertoire in the discovery cohort had been generated on one and the same sequencing platform. Donor age, sex, ethnicity and CMV serostatus were compiled alongside the repertoire data. In the later analysis, no new phenotypic data were used to find candidate immune exposures; instead, reliance was placed on TCR beta sequences and their occurrence across donors. A separate validation cohort of approximately 130 different subjects was used in addition to the roughly 720-subject first cohort. Typing coverage differed by locus: A, B, C, DRB1 and DQB1 were typed in about 629-640 donors, DQA1 in roughly 500, DPA1 in 600 to 610, and DPB1 in roughly 450.

From cysteine to phenylalanine, the CDR3 is 15 amino acids long. This entry keeps only the CDR3 DNA: 45 bases, framed from base 1. V is cut back by 3 bases and J by 7 bases, with 9 bases in the junction unmatched. According to the germline V gene, CDR1 reads SNHLY and CDR2 reads FYNNEI. In total, 666 healthy bone marrow donors made up the cohort. At the time of sampling, every cohort member was nominally healthy, though immune exposures that went unrecorded were likely present. The donor was CMV seropositive and was included in the group of 250 to 300 seropositive cohort members. Every donor gave a peripheral blood sample, and the peripheral blood mononuclear cells from that sample were used for TCR beta sequencing. Genomic DNA extraction from the blood cell samples was performed with the Qiagen DNeasy Blood Extraction Kit. On the study overall, not on this receptor specifically: In vitro tests confirmed that a few of the cytomegalovirus-associated TCR beta chains recognize cytomegalovirus antigens. According to a later analysis, parvovirus B19, influenza, CMV and Epstein-Barr virus appeared linked to several top co-occurrence clusters. A further reported finding was that TCR beta sequences accurately predicted the HLA-A and HLA-B alleles for most subjects in the first cohort. In an earlier analysis of about 600 of the donors, most TCR beta V segments appeared in productive rearrangements about 87% or about 30% of the time, broadly matching IMGT annotations. A cluster of highly shared sequence variants was judged likely to be a technical artifact of the sequencing pipeline. Most TCR sequences were observed very rarely across donors, whereas some public TCRs were present in many individuals. Only TCR beta chains were sequenced in this cohort, and the absence of alpha or paired-chain data limited detectable features. An association between a missense DCLRE1C variant and V-gene and J-gene trimming of TCR beta chains was found in a later genetic analysis and replicated in an independent cohort. In both the original and validation cohorts, the classifier was reported to diagnose cytomegalovirus status with high specificity and sensitivity. Because counts were too low, seventeen rarely observed V segments, including chromosome 9 orphons, were left out of the earlier analysis of about 620 of the donors. Assigning TCR associations to individual alleles was difficult when HLA alleles, especially DR and DQ, strongly co-occurred. Immune exposure information for the cohort was limited to CMV serostatus. A later analysis found that HLA-associated TCR beta chains were more clonally expanded and had lower generation probabilities than equally common non-associated chains. According to the authors, the approach could potentially be generalized to other disease states and immunological phenotypes. Because HLA typing was unavailable for some donors at each locus, only the typed subset was used in association tests. A total of roughly 160 TCR beta chains were listed by the study as associated with cytomegalovirus. In a later analysis, most CMV-associated TCR beta chains were found to appear HLA-restricted, with HLA associations seemingly driven largely by CMV exposure. In a later analysis, TCR association rates were found to vary across HLA loci, with the most associated TCRs seen for DRB1 alleles and the fewest for HLA-C alleles. Correlated functional status among segregating V segments might reflect linkage disequilibrium, but an unknown experimental factor could not be ruled out. A later analysis associated 15,000 to 20,000 TCR beta sequences with specific HLA alleles at a false discovery rate of 0.05. In a later genetic analysis, fewer N-insertions in productive TCRs were reported among donors in an Asian-associated ancestry cluster than the roughly 700-donor mean. The 87-base-pair reads could not distinguish some IMGT-functional V segments, including TRBV6-2 and TRBV6-3, so those segments were excluded. The presence/absence analyses assumed that sequencing depth was roughly uniform across donors, and that assumption may not be true.

Library prep was done by the immunoSEQ multiplex PCR assay. For the multiplex PCR, a mixture combining 60 forward primers for TCR Vbeta segments and 13 reverse primers for TCR Jbeta segments was used. The CDR3 region of rearranged TCR beta genes was amplified from genomic DNA by a multiplex PCR assay. Amplified TCR beta libraries were sequenced as 87-base-pair reads on the Illumina HiSeq System. In the authors' own workflow: Across the 670 or so repertoires, a later analysis counted tens of millions of unique TCR beta chains, roughly 11 million of which were shared by at least two donors. To remove PCR and sequencing errors, raw reads were error-corrected and collapsed into unique sequences using a nearest-neighbor algorithm that merged closely related sequences. To assign V, D and J gene segments, CDR3 sequences were aligned to IMGT reference sequences. For a sequence to be retained, a match of at least six nucleotides to both a V gene segment and a J gene segment was required. A rearrangement was called productive if the CDR3 had no stop codons and remained in frame with V and J, and every other rearrangement was called non-productive. Following IMGT convention, CDR3 was defined as the stretch from the second conserved V-encoded cysteine up to the conserved J-encoded phenylalanine. Sequences without an unambiguous match to a single V gene segment were excluded from the earlier analysis of 587 of the donors. An earlier analysis of approximately 590 of the donors classified V segments as functional when productive rearrangements were above 56.7% and as segregating when the standard deviation between donors was above 5%. To diagnose cytomegalovirus status from the catalog of TCR beta chain sequences, a statistical classification framework was built. V and J gene assignment, in a later analysis, came from comparing TCR nucleotide sequences with IMGT/GENE-DB human TR gene sequences. Using the TCRdist pipeline, a later analysis assigned CDR3 sequences along with most-parsimonious VDJ recombination scenarios. A later analysis defined each TCR beta chain by its CDR3 amino acid sequence plus V-gene family, and excluded reads lacking a unique V-gene family. To address suspected cross-contamination and a sequencing artifact, a later analysis removed over 500 highly shared, low-generation-probability nucleotide sequences. For each public chain, a later analysis derived a clonal expansion index from normalized ranks of inferred template counts within each repertoire. A later analysis computed generation probabilities with a VDJ recombination model fitted to out-of-frame rearrangements, and checked the results against IGoR. In a later analysis, TCR-TCR, TCR-HLA and TCR-CMV co-occurrence was scored with hypergeometric tests, and a repertoire-size bias correction was applied to TCR pairs. False discovery rates were estimated in a later analysis by permuting HLA or CMV assignments 20 times. A later analysis grouped co-occurring TCRs with DBSCAN, adding TCRdist sequence similarity when clustering within HLA-allele-positive subsets. Co-occurrence clustering excluded repertoires with fewer than 30,000 or more than 120,000 public chains, plus five with anomalous nucleotide sharing. TCRdb provides this immuneACCESS table in a form limited to in-frame rearrangements. Some clones are lacking; in checked studies, under half of them reflect an unresolved V gene, and why the rest are absent is not known. The V and J calls and clone size were taken over from that table, and D and trimming were inferred from the DNA. The sample table contains some 100,000 clones; only one count was recorded for about 76% of them. 12% of the sample is in the top ten clones.

This clonotype was sampled from a woman in her 40s in good health and CMV-seropositive. The chain uses TRBV2 and TRBJ2-7; TRBD2 aligns with 10 central bases. The sample taken for sequencing was PBMCs. CDR3 region: CASSDLGTSAEEQYF. At the DNA level, the sequence is TGTGCCAGCAGTGATCTGGGGACTAGCGCTGAAGAGCAGTACTTC. Reference TRBV2 and TRBJ2-7 genes cover what lies past the CDR3, so the full variable domain is EPEVTQTPSHQVTQMGQEVILRCVPISNHLYFYWYRQILGQKVEFLVSFYNNEISEKSEIFDDQFSVERPDGSNFTLKIRSTKLEDSAMYFCASSDLGTSAEEQYFGPGTRLTVT.